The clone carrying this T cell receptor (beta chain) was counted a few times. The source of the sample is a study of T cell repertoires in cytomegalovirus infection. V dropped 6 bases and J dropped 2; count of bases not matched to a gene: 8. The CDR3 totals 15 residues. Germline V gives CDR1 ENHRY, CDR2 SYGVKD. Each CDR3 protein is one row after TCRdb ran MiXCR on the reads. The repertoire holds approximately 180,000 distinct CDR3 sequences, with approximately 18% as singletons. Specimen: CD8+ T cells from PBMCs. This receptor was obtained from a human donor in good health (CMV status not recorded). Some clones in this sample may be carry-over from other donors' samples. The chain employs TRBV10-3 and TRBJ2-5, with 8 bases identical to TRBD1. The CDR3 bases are TGTGCCATCAGACAAGACAGGGGACGGCAAGAGACCCAGTACTTC. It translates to CAIRQDRGRQETQYF.